This T cell receptor beta chain comes out of a study of molecular identifiers for immune sequencing clone quantification. Only a few counts were recorded for this clonotype. Methods described previously were used for bulk TCR libraries, and listed TCR primers were applied. TCRdb reprocessed the PCR reads with MiXCR, giving one entry per CDR3 protein. The data show around 470,000 distinct CDR3 sequences, less than 30% seen once. The authors gated naive CD8 T cells as CD8+CD4-CCR7+CD45RA+ for sorting. With 4 bases removed from V and 5 bases from J, the gap between germline ends came to 6 bases. The CDR3 is made up of 12 amino acids.

This TCR was recovered from a human donor in good health. Some libraries in this study had Jurkat cell RNA spiked in. The sequencing sample was made of naive CD8+ T cells from blood, with Jurkat cell RNA spiked in. Stated subset: FACS-sorted CD8+CD4-CCR7+CD45RA+ naive T cells. The chain has TRBV12-3 or TRBV12-4 and TRBJ2-4, with D possibly being TRBD2 (6 bases). DNA of the CDR3: TGTGCCAGCAGTTCGGGGGAAAACATTCAGTACTTC. Protein: CASSSGENIQYF.